One and the same sample provided the 30 T cell receptor beta chains below, sequenced in a study of blood T cell repertoires in COVID-19. Some clones are missing from TCRdb's copy, which holds only in-frame ones; the method was immunoSEQ multiplex PCR. The table includes 150,000 to 200,000 clones, under 95% detected once. The specimen was peripheral blood. The receptors stem from a man aged 18 to 29 with COVID-19, enrolled during active disease.

The chain employs TRBV29-1 and TRBJ2-3; TRBD1 is a possible D gene (5 bases). Trimming shortened V by 6 bases and J by 0 bases, and 7 bases separated the two germline ends. The CDR3 totals 12 residues. Germline V gene data show CDR1 as SQVTM and CDR2 as ANQGSEA. The chain's CDR3 is CSVAGSTDTQYF. In DNA, the CDR3 is TGCAGCGTAGCAGGGAGCACAGATACGCAGTATTTT.

This clone was picked up one time. The chain uses TRBV27 and TRBJ1-2; unclear D gene. Germline V lookup: CDR1 MNHEY, CDR2 SMNVEV (reference sequence). The V and J ends lost 6 bases and 4 bases respectively, with 12 bases between them. The CDR3 length is 13 residues. This CDR3 reads CASRSKGVYGYTF. The CDR3 nucleotides are TGTGCCAGCAGATCCAAGGGAGTCTATGGCTACACCTTC.

The chain recombines TRBV11-2 with TRBJ2-2, with TRBD1 identical over 8 bases. This CDR3 comprises 17 residues. Per germline, CDR1 SGHAT and CDR2 FQNNGV. With 5 bases clipped from V and 4 bases from J, the junction kept 12 bases outside the gene matches. The CDR3 DNA sequence: TGTGCCAGCAGCCGCCCGCCCCAGGGGGCTATCACCGGGGAGCTGTTTTTT. It yields the protein CASSRPPQGAITGELFF.

This clone was counted a single time. The chain combines TRBV28 with TRBJ2-3; TRBD2 matches 15 bases. The V segment lost 5 bases and the J segment 0 bases; nucleotides outside the gene matches: 9. Germline V lookup: CDR1 MDHEN, CDR2 SYDVKM. The CDR3 extends over 19 amino acids. The CDR3: CASSLGLAGGISSTDTQYF. CDR3 in DNA: TGTGCCAGCAGTCTTGGACTAGCGGGAGGGATAAGTAGCACAGATACGCAGTATTTT.

V and J are TRBV9 and TRBJ1-2, with 12 bases aligning to TRBD1. Germline-derived CDR1 and CDR2 are SGDLS and YYNGEE. Unmatched junction bases numbered 4, after V lost 0 bases and J lost 7 bases. The CDR3 extends over 15 amino acids. CDR3 in DNA: TGTGCCAGCAGCGTAGGGGGACAGGGGGCGGCTGGCTACACCTTC. The encoded protein is CASSVGGQGAAGYTF. Full variable domain (outside the CDR3, taken from reference TRBV9 and TRBJ1-2): DSGVTQTPKHLITATGQRVTLRCSPRSGDLSVYWYQQSLDQGLQFLIQYYNGEERAKGNILERFSAQQFPDLHSELNLSSLELGDSALYFCASSVGGQGAAGYTFGSGTRLTVV.

The chain links TRBV5-1 to TRBJ2-1; 8 positions match TRBD2. V was pared by 4 bases and J by 0 bases, with 9 bases of the junction left unmatched. This CDR3 region has 17 residues. Germline loops: CDR1 SGHRS, CDR2 YFSETQ. The CDR3 nucleotides are TGCGCCAGCAGCGAGACTAGCGCATCCACCTCCTACAATGAGCAGTTCTTC. Its translation is CASSETSASTSYNEQFF.

The genes are TRBV19 and TRBJ2-3; D possibly corresponds to TRBD2 (5 bases). The V end was cut by 4 bases, the J end by 1 base, with 9 bases between. CDR1 LNHDA and CDR2 SQIVND come from the germline V gene (reference sequence). This CDR3 is built from 14 residues. CDR3 region: CASSTDFRTDTQYF. CDR3 bases: TGTGCCAGTAGTACGGACTTCCGCACAGATACGCAGTATTTT.

This clone was detected only once. The chain uses TRBV6-2 or TRBV6-3 and TRBJ2-7; D is unresolved. Trimming removed 2 bases from V and 1 base from J, with 6 bases in between. CDR1 MNHEY and CDR2 SVGEGT come from the germline V gene. This CDR3 is built from 13 residues. The CDR3 spells CASSYARSYEQYF. Here the CDR3 DNA reads TGTGCCAGCAGTTACGCCAGGTCCTACGAGCAGTACTTC.

The chain joins TRBV7-3 to TRBJ2-7; possibly TRBD2 for D (6 bases). The V gene's germline CDR1 is SGHTA and CDR2 FQGTGA. Trimming removed 2 bases from V and 7 bases from J, with 15 bases in between. There are 14 residues in the CDR3. CDR3 in amino acids: CASSLLGRGGEQYF. DNA of the CDR3: TGTGCCAGCAGCTTACTGGGAAGAGGAGGGGAGCAGTACTTC.

This chain links TRBV29-1 with TRBJ2-1, with TRBD2 matching over 11 bases. This CDR3 region has 15 residues. Per germline, CDR1 SQVTM and CDR2 ANQGSEA. V was clipped by 6 bases and J by 3 bases; unmatched bases: 7. The CDR3 sequence: CSVGRGTSGYNEQFF. The CDR3 DNA reads as TGCAGCGTAGGGCGAGGGACTAGCGGCTACAATGAGCAGTTCTTC.

The rearrangement joins TRBV27 to TRBJ1-6, with 8 nucleotides matching TRBD1. The germline CDR1 and CDR2 sequences are MNHEY and SMNVEV (reference sequence). V was pared by 6 bases and J by 3 bases, with 10 bases of the junction left unmatched. The CDR3 consists of 17 residues. DNA for the CDR3: TGTGCCAGCAGCCTCCTAGGGACAGGAGTCTATAATTCACCCCTCCACTTT. Translated, it gives CASSLLGTGVYNSPLHF.

This clone has more than one count but fewer than ten. V is TRBV13 and J is TRBJ1-2, with D hard to call. Germline V gene sequence: CDR1 PRHDT, CDR2 FYEKMQ (reference sequence). The V end was cut by 6 bases, the J end by 2 bases, with 19 bases between. The CDR3 covers 16 residues. The CDR3, as DNA: TGTGCCAGCAGATCCGACGGGCGGGATTCGAACTATGGCTACACCTTC. Translating it yields CASRSDGRDSNYGYTF. Using reference TRBV13 and TRBJ1-2 for the parts outside the CDR3, the full variable domain is AAGVIQSPRHLIKEKRETATLKCYPIPRHDTVYWYQQGPGQDPQFLISFYEKMQSDKGSIPDRFSAQQFSDYHSELNMSSLELGDSALYFCASRSDGRDSNYGYTFGSGTRLTVV.

This chain joins TRBV5-1 and TRBJ2-7, with TRBD1 matching 11 bases. Trimming cost V 7 bases and J 2 bases; bases outside gene matches: 5. There are 14 residues in the CDR3. CDR1 and CDR2 (germline): SGHRS, YFSETQ. The CDR3 DNA reads as TGCGCCAGCGCTGGGACAGGGGGGACCTACGAGCAGTACTTC. Protein product: CASAGTGGTYEQYF.

This clone appeared once. Relative to the germline gene, one junction end is altered; a read error may explain this. The chain is built from TRBV12-3 or TRBV12-4 and TRBJ2-7, with 9 bases that match TRBD2. The CDR3 length is 12 residues. CDR3 protein: CASSFRGLARNF. The DNA of the CDR3 is TGTGCCAGCAGTTTTAGAGGACTAGCGAGAAACTTC.

The V and J genes are TRBV18 and TRBJ2-5; TRBD2 is a possible D gene (6 bases). Germline V gene sequence: CDR1 KGHSH, CDR2 LQKENI. V was pared by 2 bases and J by 2 bases, with 9 bases between. This CDR3 contains 14 residues. CDR3 in amino acids: CASSPGTQQETQYF. DNA for the CDR3: TGTGCCAGCTCACCAGGGACTCAGCAAGAGACCCAGTACTTC. The whole variable domain, remainder taken from reference TRBV18 and TRBJ2-5, is NAGVMQNPRHLVRRRGQEARLRCSPMKGHSHVYWYRQLPEEGLKFMVYLQKENIIDESGMPKERFSAEFPKEGPSILRIQQVVRGDSAAYFCASSPGTQQETQYFGPGTRLLVL.

This chain connects TRBV6-2 or TRBV6-3 to TRBJ1-2; D perhaps matches TRBD1 (5 bases). In germline, CDR1 is MNHEY, CDR2 SVGEGT. Trimming removed 6 bases from V and 3 bases from J, with 14 bases in between. The CDR3 contains 14 residues. This CDR3 is CASSTGLLYYGYTF. The CDR3 DNA sequence: TGTGCCAGCAGCACGGGACTCCTATACTATGGCTACACCTTC.

The gene calls are TRBV3-1 (or the pseudogene TRBV3-2) and TRBJ2-7; a possible D gene is TRBD1 (5 bases). Deletions cut 5 bases from V and 6 bases from J, with 14 bases between. This CDR3 is 13 amino acids long. Germline CDR1 and CDR2: LGHDT and YNNKEL (reference sequence). CDR3 sequence reads: CASSLFQGSEQYF. Written as DNA, the CDR3 is TGTGCCAGCAGCTTATTTCAGGGAAGCGAGCAGTACTTC.

The V gene is TRBV25-1, the J gene TRBJ1-2; D is perhaps TRBD1 (6 bases). Germline V CDR1 and CDR2: MGHDK, SYGVNS. CDR3 length: 13 residues. Trimming cost V 6 bases and J 4 bases, with 12 bases left between them. This chain's CDR3 is CASRKDSSYGYTF. The CDR3 nucleotides are TGTGCCAGCAGGAAGGACAGCTCCTATGGCTACACCTTC.

The rearrangement joins TRBV19 to TRBJ2-1; TRBD2 matches at 9 bases. The CDR3 contains 16 residues. The germline V gene encodes CDR1 LNHDA and CDR2 SQIVND (reference sequence). After removal of 0 bases from V and 7 bases from J, the junction contained 7 bases not matched to a gene. CDR3 in amino acids: CASSIESSGVGNEQFF. The CDR3 DNA is TGTGCCAGTAGTATAGAATCTAGCGGGGTGGGTAATGAGCAGTTCTTC.

The rearrangement links TRBV19 to TRBJ2-6; D possibly corresponds to TRBD1 (6 bases). This CDR3 has 16 residues. V was clipped by 3 bases and J by 4 bases, with 13 bases between them. Per germline, CDR1 LNHDA and CDR2 SQIVND (reference sequence). As DNA, the CDR3 is TGTGCCAGTAGTATGACAGGATCCGCGGGGGCCAACGTCCTGACTTTC. This gives the protein CASSMTGSAGANVLTF.

The chain has TRBV5-6 and TRBJ2-7, with D perhaps matching TRBD1 (5 bases). The CDR3 length is 15 residues. V was shortened by 3 bases and J by 4 bases, with 17 bases between the two germline ends. Germline V gene data show CDR1 as SGHDT and CDR2 as YYEEEE. The CDR3 reads CASSWGGLTGYEQYF. In DNA, the CDR3 is TGTGCCAGCAGCTGGGGCGGTCTAACGGGTTACGAGCAGTACTTC.

The chain has TRBV27 and TRBJ2-7; TRBD1 matches 8 bases. V shed 3 bases and J 2 bases; nucleotides not matched to a gene: 3. The germline CDR1 and CDR2 sequences are MNHEY and SMNVEV (reference sequence). The length of the CDR3 is 14 residues. CDR3: CASSFKQGAYEQYF. In nucleotides, the CDR3 is TGTGCCAGCAGTTTCAAACAGGGGGCCTACGAGCAGTACTTC.

This clone has just one count. The chain has TRBV5-1 and TRBJ2-3, with 7 bases identical to TRBD1. The CDR3 consists of 15 residues. Germline trimming cut 6 bases from V and 6 bases from J; bases unmatched to any gene: 13. The germline V gene encodes CDR1 SGHRS and CDR2 YFSETQ. CDR3 sequence (DNA): TGCGCCAGCAAAAGGGGGCTCGGACCACTCGATACGCAGTATTTT. This codes for CASKRGLGPLDTQYF.

This rearrangement joins TRBV6-5 to TRBJ1-1; D is ambiguous. Germline lookup yields CDR1 MNHEY and CDR2 SVGAGI. V shed 0 bases and J shed 5 bases, with 7 bases lying between them. The CDR3 covers 13 residues. The chain's CDR3 is CASSYSRWTEAFF. DNA of the CDR3: TGTGCCAGCAGTTACTCCAGGTGGACTGAAGCTTTCTTT.

This sequence joins TRBV12-3 or TRBV12-4 and TRBJ2-1; D unresolved. Trimming left V 3 bases short and J 9 bases short, with 12 bases between. CDR3 length: 13 amino acids. CDR3 in amino acids: CASSLGNIREQFF. Here the CDR3 DNA reads TGTGCCAGCAGTTTGGGCAATATCCGTGAGCAGTTCTTC.

The V and J genes are TRBV29-1 and TRBJ2-1; a weak D match, TRBD2 (5 bases). This CDR3 region has 11 residues. CDR1 and CDR2 from the germline V gene are SQVTM and ANQGSEA. With 4 bases removed from V and 7 bases from J, the gap between germline ends came to 8 bases. The CDR3 nucleotides are TGCAGCGTTGGGACTCGGAATGAGCAGTTCTTC. It encodes CSVGTRNEQFF.

The chain joins TRBV19 to TRBJ2-1; 10 bases align to TRBD2. J lost 8 bases, V lost 3 bases, and 4 bases had no gene match. From germline, CDR1 is LNHDA and CDR2 SQIVND (reference sequence). The CDR3 is made up of 14 amino acids. CDR3: CASSIGTSDHEQFF. CDR3 DNA sequence: TGTGCCAGTAGTATCGGGACTAGCGACCATGAGCAGTTCTTC.

The chain carries TRBV2 and TRBJ1-1; 8 bases match TRBD1. The CDR3 spans 15 residues. Looked up from germline, CDR1 is SNHLY and CDR2 is FYNNEI. Trimming at V came to 8 bases and at J to 5 bases, leaving 13 bases not matched to a gene. The CDR3 reads CASDAEGRGHTEAFF. CDR3 nucleotides: TGTGCCAGCGACGCAGAGGGCAGGGGGCATACTGAAGCTTTCTTT. Complete variable domain (other parts from reference TRBV2 and TRBJ1-1): EPEVTQTPSHQVTQMGQEVILRCVPISNHLYFYWYRQILGQKVEFLVSFYNNEISEKSEIFDDQFSVERPDGSNFTLKIRSTKLEDSAMYFCASDAEGRGHTEAFFGQGTRLTVV.

In its sample, this clone was seen a few times. This sequence joins TRBV5-1 and TRBJ1-1; no reliable D call. Germline assignment: CDR1 SGHRS and CDR2 YFSETQ. The V end lost 2 bases, the J end lost 3 bases, and 14 bases lay between the germline ends. This CDR3 is built from 15 residues. The CDR3 DNA sequence: TGCGCCAGCAGCTTTACGAGAGGGCTGGACACTGAAGCTTTCTTT. Its translation: CASSFTRGLDTEAFF.

V gene TRBV6-2 or TRBV6-3 combines with J gene TRBJ1-1; 12 nucleotides agree with TRBD1. This CDR3 has 17 residues. V was pared by 4 bases and J by 3 bases, with 9 bases of the junction left unmatched. Germline CDR1 reads MNHEY; CDR2 reads SVGEGT. In nucleotides, the CDR3 is TGTGCCAGCAGTTCCCCCGGGACAGGGGGCTTGTACACTGAAGCTTTCTTT. Translated, it gives CASSSPGTGGLYTEAFF.